Here is one T cell receptor (beta chain) with its context. Its specificity is unknown. This entry comes from a study of immune cell composition in non-small cell lung cancer. Whole-study results and caveats: Squamous carcinomas (approximately 80%) more often had tumour-associated clones >0.5% than adenocarcinomas (33%). Top 10 clone scores and clonality were higher in squamous than adenocarcinoma.

Here immunoSEQ multiplex PCR was the method, and the copy in TCRdb shows in-frame clones only, minus some. This repertoire shows thousands of clones, 65% to 75% found once; its top ten account for around 8.7%. Germline V CDR1 and CDR2: MNHEY, SVGAGI. Trimming cost V 4 bases and J 1 base, with 13 bases left between them. This CDR3 has 15 residues. The material sequenced was lung tumor tissue. This clonotype originated in a human donor with non-small cell lung cancer. The chain links TRBV6-5 to TRBJ1-1, with D tentatively TRBD1 (6 bases). CDR3 loop: CASSLGGTSNTEAFF. The CDR3 DNA follows: TGTGCCAGCAGTTTAGGGGGTACTTCGAACACTGAAGCTTTCTTT.